A selection of T cell receptor beta chains follows, all from one sample in a study of response to subunit inactivated influenza vaccine. Using its own MiXCR run on the RT-PCR reads, TCRdb lists one record per CDR3 protein. The sample contains 500,000 or so distinct CDR3 sequences, about 15% of which appear only once. Material: CD4+ T cells sorted from PBMCs, obtained less than 30 months after vaccination. These receptor sequences come from a man aged 50 to 69 who received an inactivated influenza vaccine. Both conserved end residues are part of each CDR3. Fields, in order: J gene, clone size, V gene, D gene, CDR3 protein, CDR3 DNA. D genes are given only for firm matches. Clone size is given for some rows only: seen once, a few or many times, or a class if the clone is expanded.

TRBJ2-3,-,TRBV24-1,-,CATGGGGTQYF,TGTGCCACCGGAGGAGGGGGTACGCAGTATTTT
TRBJ2-7,few,TRBV14,TRBD1,CASSQDFWDSYEQYF,TGTGCCAGCAGCCAAGATTTTTGGGACAGCTACGAGCAGTACTTC
TRBJ2-1,-,TRBV9,-,CASSVGLGDYNEQFF,TGTGCCAGCAGCGTTGGGCTAGGGGACTACAATGAGCAGTTCTTC
TRBJ2-3,-,TRBV4-3,-,CASSPQGTGDTQYF,TGCGCCAGCAGCCCGCAGGGAACTGGAGATACGCAGTATTTT
TRBJ2-7,-,TRBV5-1,-,CASSDSFYEQYF,TGCGCCAGCAGTGACAGCTTCTACGAGCAGTACTTC
TRBJ2-1,many,TRBV2,TRBD1,CASRGTGGGEQFF,TGTGCCAGCAGGGGGACAGGGGGCGGTGAGCAGTTCTTC
TRBJ2-5,-,TRBV28,-,CASVRGADEETQYF,TGTGCCAGCGTTCGGGGGGCTGACGAAGAGACCCAGTACTTC
TRBJ1-5,few,TRBV10-2,-,CASSDAGSNQPQHF,TGCGCCAGCAGTGACGCAGGGTCGAATCAGCCCCAGCATTTT
TRBJ2-1,-,TRBV20-1,-,CSAPKTGYNEQFF,TGCAGTGCTCCGAAGACAGGTTACAATGAGCAGTTCTTC
TRBJ2-7,few,TRBV3-1,-,CASSQDGLFAFEQYF,TGTGCCAGCAGCCAAGACGGACTGTTTGCCTTTGAGCAGTACTTC
TRBJ2-3,many,TRBV20-1,TRBD2,CSASRTSGTDTQYF,TGCAGTGCTTCCAGGACTAGCGGCACAGATACGCAGTATTTT
TRBJ1-4,-,TRBV20-1,-,CSAETGSNEKLFF,TGCAGTGCAGAGACGGGTTCTAATGAAAAACTGTTTTTT
TRBJ1-5,few,TRBV5-6,-,CASSLMASNQPQHF,TGTGCCAGCAGCTTGATGGCGAGCAATCAGCCCCAGCATTTT
TRBJ2-1,-,TRBV6-2/TRBV6-3,-,CASSPRRVYNEQFF,TGTGCCAGCAGCCCGAGGCGGGTCTACAATGAGCAGTTCTTC
TRBJ1-2,-,TRBV20-1,-,CSARVGQGGGYTF,TGCAGTGCTAGAGTGGGGCAGGGCGGTGGCTACACCTTC
TRBJ2-7,-,TRBV5-1,-,CASSEGLRTYEQYF,TGCGCCAGCAGCGAGGGACTGAGGACCTACGAGCAGTACTTC
TRBJ2-3,many,TRBV20-1,-,CSARDQGGHATQYF,TGCAGTGCTAGAGATCAGGGGGGGCATGCTACGCAGTATTTT
TRBJ2-1,-,TRBV7-2,TRBD2,CASSLANRGLAEFTYNEQFF,TGTGCCAGCAGCTTAGCCAACCGGGGACTAGCGGAATTCACGTACAATGAGCAGTTCTTC
TRBJ2-7,few,TRBV4-2,-,CASSQATGRQYEQYF,TGTGCCAGCAGCCAAGCTACAGGGAGACAATACGAGCAGTACTTC
TRBJ1-1,-,TRBV29-1,-,CSGGKGPLNTEAFF,TGCAGCGGGGGGAAGGGGCCCTTGAACACTGAAGCTTTCTTT
TRBJ2-7,few,TRBV11-2,-,CASSSTSQFARDEQYF,TGTGCCAGCAGCTCTACATCCCAGTTTGCAAGGGACGAGCAGTACTTC
TRBJ2-7,-,TRBV4-2,TRBD2,CASSQVLGPSGRSHEQYF,TGTGCCAGCAGCCAAGTATTGGGTCCCAGCGGGAGGTCTCACGAGCAGTACTTC
TRBJ1-1,-,TRBV6-2/TRBV6-3,-,CASSYSSKGAEAFF,TGTGCCAGCAGTTACTCGAGTAAGGGGGCTGAAGCTTTCTTT
TRBJ1-2,few,TRBV11-2,-,CASSLVTSYGYTF,TGTGCCAGCAGCTTAGTTACGTCGTATGGCTACACCTTC
TRBJ2-2,many,TRBV10-3,-,CAISEASPGELFF,TGTGCCATCAGTGAGGCGAGTCCCGGGGAGCTGTTTTTT
TRBJ2-3,few,TRBV4-1,TRBD2,CASSPPLAGKDTQYF,TGCGCCAGCAGCCCCCCACTAGCGGGGAAAGATACGCAGTATTTT
TRBJ1-1,-,TRBV19,TRBD1,CASRTGGRNTEAFF,TGTGCCAGTCGAACAGGGGGCCGGAACACTGAAGCTTTCTTT
TRBJ1-1,-,TRBV3-1,-,CASSQVSAEAFF,TGTGCCAGCAGCCAAGTTTCGGCTGAAGCTTTCTTT
TRBJ2-5,few,TRBV9,-,CASSVAWGETQYF,TGTGCCAGCAGCGTAGCCTGGGGAGAGACCCAGTACTTC
TRBJ1-1,many,TRBV28,TRBD1,CASSSGTGRSEAFF,TGTGCCAGCAGTTCCGGGACAGGGAGATCTGAAGCTTTCTTT
TRBJ2-3,few,TRBV29-1,-,CSVGGGAVTDTQYF,TGCAGCGTTGGAGGCGGGGCGGTCACAGATACGCAGTATTTT
TRBJ2-1,few,TRBV3-1,-,CASSPLGANAEQFF,TGTGCCAGCAGCCCCCTGGGGGCTAACGCTGAGCAGTTCTTC
TRBJ2-2,-,TRBV2,TRBD1,CASRAGTVNTGELFF,TGTGCCAGCAGGGCCGGGACAGTGAACACCGGGGAGCTGTTTTTT
TRBJ2-3,few,TRBV20-1,-,CSAPRGGADTQYF,TGCAGTGCCCCGAGGGGGGGCGCAGATACGCAGTATTTT
TRBJ2-3,few,TRBV20-1,TRBD2,CSASSTGLAATDTQYF,TGCAGTGCTAGCAGTACTGGGCTAGCGGCCACAGATACGCAGTATTTT
TRBJ1-4,few,TRBV19,-,CATGILANEKLFF,TGTGCCACCGGCATATTGGCTAATGAAAAACTGTTTTTT
TRBJ2-1,few,TRBV7-2,TRBD2,CASSLGQGGVNEQFF,TGTGCCAGCAGCTTAGGCCAGGGAGGGGTCAATGAGCAGTTCTTC
TRBJ2-3,-,TRBV5-1,TRBD2,CASSFSWGLASDTQYF,TGCGCCAGCAGCTTTTCGTGGGGACTAGCATCAGATACGCAGTATTTT
TRBJ2-2,many,TRBV4-3,-,CASSQVLLGSGELFF,TGCGCCAGCAGCCAAGTCTTGTTGGGATCCGGGGAGCTGTTTTTT
TRBJ2-7,few,TRBV4-1,-,CASSQSGQEQYF,TGCGCCAGCAGCCAATCCGGACAGGAGCAGTACTTC
TRBJ1-5,-,TRBV20-1,TRBD1,CSAYGQGLGQPQHF,TGCAGTGCCTATGGACAGGGTTTAGGTCAGCCCCAGCATTTT
TRBJ2-1,many,TRBV5-1,-,CASSGSSYNEQFF,TGCGCCAGCTCGGGGAGCTCCTACAATGAGCAGTTCTTC
TRBJ2-1,-,TRBV9,-,CASSVGLGNEQFF,TGTGCCAGCAGCGTAGGTCTCGGTAATGAGCAGTTCTTC
TRBJ2-7,few,TRBV6-1,-,CASSRDPRHEQYF,TGTGCCAGCAGTAGGGACCCTCGACACGAGCAGTACTTC
TRBJ2-5,few,TRBV4-3,-,CASSHDTDGETQYF,TGCGCCAGCAGCCACGATACGGATGGGGAGACCCAGTACTTC
TRBJ2-3,few,TRBV29-1,TRBD2,CSVTREASGGLPQYF,TGCAGCGTCACCCGGGAGGCTAGCGGGGGCCTCCCGCAGTATTTT
TRBJ1-5,many,TRBV4-1,-,CASSQESLAGAQHF,TGCGCCAGCAGCCAAGAATCGTTGGCAGGGGCCCAGCATTTT
TRBJ1-5,-,TRBV2,-,CASSERRGVQPQHF,TGTGCCAGCAGTGAAAGGAGAGGGGTTCAGCCCCAGCATTTT
TRBJ2-7,few,TRBV10-3,TRBD1,CAIRDAGTGGHEQYF,TGTGCCATCAGGGATGCTGGGACAGGGGGCCACGAGCAGTACTTC
TRBJ2-5,-,TRBV20-1,TRBD1,CSAGTRGLQETQYF,TGCAGTGCTGGGACCAGGGGGCTCCAAGAGACCCAGTACTTC
TRBJ2-1,few,TRBV7-3,TRBD2,CASSAAGGGPWNEQFF,TGTGCCAGCAGCGCTGCTGGGGGAGGGCCCTGGAATGAGCAGTTCTTC
TRBJ2-5,-,TRBV2,TRBD1,CATQPDRVLETQYF,TGTGCCACCCAACCGGACAGGGTGTTAGAGACCCAGTACTTC